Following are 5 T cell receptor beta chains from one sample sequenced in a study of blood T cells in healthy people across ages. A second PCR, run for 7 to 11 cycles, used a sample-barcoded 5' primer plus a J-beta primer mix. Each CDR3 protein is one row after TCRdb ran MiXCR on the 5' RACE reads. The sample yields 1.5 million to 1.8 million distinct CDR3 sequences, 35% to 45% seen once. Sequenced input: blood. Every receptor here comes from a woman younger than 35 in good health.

The CDR3 spells CASSYTLAGGKETQYF. As DNA, the CDR3 is TGTGCCAGCAGCTACACACTAGCGGGAGGGAAAGAGACCCAGTACTTC. This sequence joins TRBV9 and TRBJ2-5; 13 bases align to TRBD2. The germline V gene has CDR1 SGDLS and CDR2 YYNGEE. Trimming removed 4 bases from V and 3 bases from J; junction bases left unmatched: 6. The CDR3 is 16 amino acids.

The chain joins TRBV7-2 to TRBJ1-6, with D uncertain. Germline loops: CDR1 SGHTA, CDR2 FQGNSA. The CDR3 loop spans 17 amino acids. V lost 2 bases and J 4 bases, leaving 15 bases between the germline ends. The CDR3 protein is CASSLYFRGGYNSPLHF. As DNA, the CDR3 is TGTGCCAGCAGCTTATATTTTCGGGGAGGGTATAATTCACCCCTCCACTTT.

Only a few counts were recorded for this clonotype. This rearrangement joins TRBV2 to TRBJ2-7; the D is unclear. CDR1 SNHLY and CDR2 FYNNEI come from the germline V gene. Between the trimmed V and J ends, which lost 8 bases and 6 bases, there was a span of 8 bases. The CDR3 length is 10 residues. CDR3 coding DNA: TGTGCCAGCGCACACTCCGAGCAGTACTTC. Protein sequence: CASAHSEQYF.

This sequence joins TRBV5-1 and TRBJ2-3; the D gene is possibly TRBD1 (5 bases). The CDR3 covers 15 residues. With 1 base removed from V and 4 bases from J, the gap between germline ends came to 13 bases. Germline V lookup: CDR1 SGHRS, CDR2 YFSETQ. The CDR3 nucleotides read TGCGCCAGCAGCTTGAATTCTCCAGGGCCAGATACGCAGTATTTT. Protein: CASSLNSPGPDTQYF. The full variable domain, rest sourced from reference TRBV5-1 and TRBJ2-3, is KAGVTQTPRYLIKTRGQQVTLSCSPISGHRSVSWYQQTPGQGLQFLFEYFSETQRNKGNFPGRFSGRQFSNSRSEMNVSTLELGDSALYLCASSLNSPGPDTQYFGPGTRLTVL.

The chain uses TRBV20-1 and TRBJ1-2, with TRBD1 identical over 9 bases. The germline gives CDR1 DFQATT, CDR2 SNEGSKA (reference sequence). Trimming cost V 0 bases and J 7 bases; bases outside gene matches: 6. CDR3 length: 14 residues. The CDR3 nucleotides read TGCAGTGCTAGAGAGGGGACAGGGTATAGTGGCTACACCTTC. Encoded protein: CSAREGTGYSGYTF.